Listed here are 17 T cell receptor beta chains from one sample, sequenced in a study of T cell clusters in autoimmune cytopenias. TRB was amplified from about 270 ng of peripheral blood genomic DNA per sample. One tube held mixed TRB-A and TRB-B primer pools for touch-down PCR. With the multiplex PCR reads reprocessed, TCRdb shows one record per CDR3 protein and no DNA. In all, the sample yields several thousand distinct CDR3 sequences. The data were also submitted as part of a second study, on T cell repertoires in aging, cancer and after chemotherapy.

Sequences were obtained from peripheral blood. The receptors shown here come from a human donor in good health.

This clonotype shows up as medium-sized by frequency. The chain has TRBV5-4 and TRBJ2-1; TCRdb designates TRBD2, a call that cannot be tested without DNA. The CDR3 length is 15 residues. In germline, CDR1 is SGHNT, CDR2 YYREEE (reference sequence). CDR3 in amino acids: CASTPASGGAGEQFF.

The genes are TRBV5-1 and TRBJ2-3; absent DNA, TCRdb's TRBD1 call cannot be checked. The germline V gene has CDR1 SGHRS and CDR2 YFSETQ. CDR3 size: 15 residues. CDR3 residues: CASSHGGSSTDTQYF.

Considering frequency, this clonotype is large. This chain joins TRBV6-1 and TRBJ2-6. This CDR3 spans 13 amino acids. In germline, CDR1 is MNHNS, CDR2 SASEGT. This CDR3 is CASTNSGANVLTF.

This clonotype is called medium-sized based on its frequency. This chain links TRBV6-5 with TRBJ2-1; TCRdb proposes TRBD2, but this gene call is untestable without DNA. The CDR3 length is 15 residues. Germline assignment: CDR1 MNHEY and CDR2 SVGAGI. CDR3 region: CASSSTGTTYNEQFF.

This rearrangement joins TRBV10-3 to TRBJ2-2; TCRdb lists TRBD1, though no DNA is available to test this call. This CDR3 region has 15 residues. Germline V gives CDR1 ENHRY, CDR2 SYGVKD. The CDR3 sequence: CAISGTGGITGELFF.

The chain carries TRBV29-1 and TRBJ1-1; TCRdb returns TRBD1, unconfirmable since there is no DNA. CDR3 length: 12 residues. Looked up from germline, CDR1 is SQVTM and CDR2 is ANQGSEA. This chain's CDR3 is CSAGTLNTEAFF.

The rearrangement links TRBV7-9 to TRBJ2-7; the D call from TCRdb, TRBD1, cannot be confirmed without DNA. Germline assignment: CDR1 SEHNR and CDR2 FQNEAQ (reference sequence). This CDR3 spans 15 amino acids. This chain's CDR3 is CASTGPGPSSYEQYF.

The chain has TRBV7-9 and TRBJ2-3; TCRdb names TRBD2, which stays unverified in the absence of DNA. CDR3 size: 15 residues. The V gene's germline CDR1 is SEHNR and CDR2 FQNEAQ (reference sequence). The CDR3 region is CASSRVAGGPDTQYF.

The V and J genes are TRBV6-1 and TRBJ1-1. Germline lookup yields CDR1 MNHNS and CDR2 SASEGT. The CDR3 has 12 amino acids. This CDR3 is CASARLNTEAFF.

The chain couples TRBV7-2 to TRBJ2-5; TCRdb returns TRBD1, unconfirmable since there is no DNA. CDR1 and CDR2 (germline): SGHTA, FQGNSA. The length of the CDR3 is 16 residues. The CDR3 loop is CASSTLQGGLGETQYF. Complete variable domain (other parts from reference TRBV7-2 and TRBJ2-5): GAGVSQSPSNKVTEKGKDVELRCDPISGHTALYWYRQSLGQGLEFLIYFQGNSAPDKSGLPSDRFSAERTGGSVSTLTIQRTQQEDSAVYLCASSTLQGGLGETQYFGPGTRLLVL.

The chain employs TRBV7-9 and TRBJ2-1. Germline V gene data show CDR1 as SEHNR and CDR2 as FQNEAQ (reference sequence). The CDR3 extends over 15 amino acids. CDR3: CASSLDYSIYNEQFF.

This clonotype ranks as medium-sized in terms of frequency. J is TRBJ2-5 and V is TRBV27; TCRdb reports TRBD1, a call that lacks DNA to check it against. Germline V CDR1 and CDR2: MNHEY, SMNVEV (reference sequence). The CDR3 is 14 amino acids. CDR3 amino acids: CASRGTGLKETQYF.

Measured by frequency, this clonotype is medium-sized. The chain links TRBV30 to TRBJ2-1; TCRdb's D call of TRBD1 is untestable without DNA. Germline V gene sequence: CDR1 GTSNPN, CDR2 SVGIG (reference sequence). The CDR3 runs to 13 residues. CDR3 protein: CACPEKGGIEQFF.

By frequency, this clonotype registers medium-sized (0.01 to 0.1%). The V and J genes are TRBV5-5 and TRBJ2-7. Germline V gene sequence: CDR1 SGHKS, CDR2 YYEKEE (reference sequence). The CDR3 sequence is 13 residues long. CDR3 loop: CASSLDGAYEQYF.

The V gene is TRBV14, the J gene TRBJ2-7. The CDR3 is 13 amino acids. CDR1 and CDR2 (germline): SGHDN, FVKESK. The CDR3 loop is CASSQARTHEQYF.

CDR3 amino acids: CASSRGTGMFGGELFF. The chain recombines TRBV5-4 with TRBJ2-2; TCRdb proposes TRBD1, but this gene call is untestable without DNA. The CDR3 is 16 residues long. Germline assignment: CDR1 SGHNT and CDR2 YYREEE (reference sequence).

The rearrangement joins TRBV6-1 to TRBJ2-3; TCRdb gives TRBD1 as the D gene, but with no DNA this cannot be confirmed. This CDR3 comprises 15 residues. Germline V gene data show CDR1 as MNHNS and CDR2 as SASEGT. The CDR3 loop is CASRDRQGRTDTQYF.